The 29 T cell receptor beta chains presented below share a single source sample, sequenced in a study of blood T cell repertoires in COVID-19. Method: immunoSEQ multiplex PCR; TCRdb's copy keeps in-frame clones and lacks some. The sample gives some 340,000 clones, 85% to 95% of which show up once; about 4% is in the top ten. The sample taken for sequencing was PBMCs or T cells enriched from blood (not recorded which). The source of these receptors is a woman in her 30s who had been exposed to COVID-19.

V gene TRBV18 combines with J gene TRBJ1-3; D unclear. V gave up 3 bases and J gave up 3 bases, with 18 bases separating them. Germline-derived CDR1 and CDR2 are KGHSH and LQKENI. There are 17 residues in the CDR3. CDR3 nucleotides: TGTGCCAGCTCACCCCTCGGTGGGCTGACCTTTGGAAACACCATATATTTT. This sequence encodes CASSPLGGLTFGNTIYF. The full variable domain, its missing parts supplied by reference TRBV18 and TRBJ1-3, is NAGVMQNPRHLVRRRGQEARLRCSPMKGHSHVYWYRQLPEEGLKFMVYLQKENIIDESGMPKERFSAEFPKEGPSILRIQQVVRGDSAAYFCASSPLGGLTFGNTIYFGEGSWLTVV.

This chain links TRBV7-6 with TRBJ1-6; D might be TRBD1 (6 bases). Trimming left V 4 bases short and J 5 bases short, with 18 bases between. Germline CDR1 reads SGHVS; CDR2 reads FNYEAQ. The CDR3 length is 17 residues. The CDR3 protein is CASSSRSGGADNSPLHF. The DNA of the CDR3 is TGTGCCAGCAGCTCCCGATCGGGGGGCGCCGATAATTCACCCCTCCACTTT.

The rearrangement links TRBV7-9 to TRBJ2-5, with D possibly TRBD1 on 7 matching bases. CDR3 length equals 17 residues. V lost 5 bases and J 1 base, leaving 20 bases between the germline ends. Germline-derived CDR1 and CDR2 are SEHNR and FQNEAQ (reference sequence). The CDR3, as DNA: TGTGCCAGCAGCCCAAGGAGGGACAGCCGTATCCAAGAGACCCAGTACTTC. It specifies CASSPRRDSRIQETQYF. The complete variable domain, with remaining parts taken from reference TRBV7-9 and TRBJ2-5, reads DTGVSQNPRHKITKRGQNVTFRCDPISEHNRLYWYRQTLGQGPEFLTYFQNEAQLEKSRLLSDRFSAERPKGSFSTLEIQRTEQGDSAMYLCASSPRRDSRIQETQYFGPGTRLLVL.

The chain has TRBV7-6 and TRBJ1-3; 11 bases are shared with TRBD1. Looked up from germline, CDR1 is SGHVS and CDR2 is FNYEAQ. The CDR3 has 18 amino acids. The trim removed 5 bases at V and 1 base at J, leaving 10 bases unmatched. The CDR3 bases are TGTGCCAGCAGCCCCCGGACAGGGGGCGTCTATTCTGGAAACACCATATATTTT. Translated: CASSPRTGGVYSGNTIYF.

The rearrangement joins TRBV10-3 to TRBJ1-2; 9 bases are shared with TRBD1. The V segment lost 10 bases and the J segment 7 bases; nucleotides outside the gene matches: 7. The germline gives CDR1 ENHRY, CDR2 SYGVKD. CDR3 length equals 12 residues. CDR3 protein: CATGGDRVGYTF. DNA for the CDR3: TGTGCCACGGGGGGGGACAGGGTTGGCTACACCTTC.

The V and J genes are TRBV7-3 and TRBJ2-1; D remains ambiguous. Germline V gene data show CDR1 as SGHTA and CDR2 as FQGTGA. CDR3 length: 13 residues. With 2 bases removed from V and 7 bases from J, the gap between germline ends came to 9 bases. The CDR3 nucleotides read TGTGCCAGCAGCTTAGGCCCCGTGAATGAGCAGTTCTTC. Translation gives CASSLGPVNEQFF.

The CDR3 DNA reads TGTGCCAGTAGTATCGCGATACGATCCAACTATGGCTACACCTTC. This translates into CASSIAIRSNYGYTF. V gene TRBV19 combines with J gene TRBJ1-2; D remains ambiguous. This CDR3 contains 15 residues. The V and J ends lost 3 bases and 2 bases respectively, with 13 bases between them. In germline, CDR1 is LNHDA, CDR2 SQIVND (reference sequence).

This clone was seen a handful of times. The chain combines TRBV3-1 (or the pseudogene TRBV3-2) with TRBJ1-1; maybe TRBD1 (5 bases). Germline V gives CDR1 LGHDT, CDR2 YNNKEL (reference sequence). This CDR3 has 17 amino acids. The V gene lost 1 base and the J gene lost 4 bases, with 19 bases spanning the gap. Here the CDR3 reads CASSQVGFGQGLTEAFF. The CDR3 DNA sequence: TGTGCCAGCAGCCAAGTTGGCTTCGGGCAGGGTCTCACTGAAGCTTTCTTT.

The chain uses TRBV7-8 and TRBJ1-3, with TRBD1 as a possible D gene (6 bases). V was trimmed by 2 bases and J by 1 base, leaving 9 bases between them. This CDR3 has 15 residues. CDR1 SGHVS and CDR2 FQNEAQ come from the germline V gene. CDR3 residues: CASSLNTGSGNTIYF. CDR3 bases: TGTGCCAGCAGCTTAAATACAGGGTCTGGAAACACCATATATTTT.

The chain has TRBV9 and TRBJ1-1; possible D gene TRBD1, 6 bases. V was clipped by 4 bases and J by 0 bases, with 19 bases between them. Germline V gene sequence: CDR1 SGDLS, CDR2 YYNGEE. This CDR3 region has 17 residues. CDR3 residues: CASSHSYQTGLNTEAFF. DNA of the CDR3: TGTGCCAGCAGCCATTCCTATCAGACAGGTTTGAACACTGAAGCTTTCTTT.

The chain employs TRBV6-5 and TRBJ1-2, with 9 bases lining up with TRBD1. Trimming at V came to 6 bases and at J to 4 bases, leaving 3 bases not matched to a gene. Germline V CDR1 and CDR2: MNHEY, SVGAGI. The CDR3 sequence is 13 residues long. The CDR3 DNA reads as TGTGCCAGCAGCTTGGACAGGGGCTATGGCTACACCTTC. Residues: CASSLDRGYGYTF.

With respect to this clone: Other nucleotide sequences in the sample specify the same CDR3. This chain uses TRBV5-1 with TRBJ2-5; a weak D match, TRBD2 (6 bases). This CDR3 contains 15 residues. In germline, CDR1 is SGHRS, CDR2 YFSETQ. Deletions cut 0 bases from V and 2 bases from J, with 11 bases between. This CDR3 is CASSLGRRGQETQYF. The DNA of the CDR3 is TGCGCCAGCAGCTTGGGGCGTCGGGGGCAAGAGACCCAGTACTTC.

The V call is TRBV5-8, the J call TRBJ2-5; 7 bases map to TRBD1. Unmatched junction bases numbered 10, after V lost 4 bases and J lost 1 base. CDR3 length: 16 residues. Germline assignment: CDR1 SGHTS and CDR2 YDEGEE. The CDR3 DNA is TGTGCCAGCAGCCTGTGGCAGGGGGTACTCCAAGAGACCCAGTACTTC. Translated: CASSLWQGVLQETQYF.

The chain uses TRBV27 and TRBJ1-6; D is perhaps TRBD1 (5 bases). This CDR3 contains 15 residues. Trimming left V 0 bases short and J 10 bases short, with 13 bases between. Germline V gives CDR1 MNHEY, CDR2 SMNVEV (reference sequence). The CDR3 region has the DNA TGTGCCAGCAGTTTATCGGGGGAGGGTTGGTCACCCCTCCACTTT. It encodes CASSLSGEGWSPLHF.

The V and J genes are TRBV19 and TRBJ2-6; D is unclear. Germline assignment: CDR1 LNHDA and CDR2 SQIVND (reference sequence). V was pared by 5 bases and J by 0 bases, with 23 bases between. This CDR3 contains 20 residues. The CDR3 is CASSWLYRLVKNSGANVLTF. CDR3 DNA sequence: TGTGCCAGTAGTTGGTTGTATAGGCTAGTAAAAAACTCTGGGGCCAACGTCCTGACTTTC.

J is TRBJ2-7 and V is TRBV7-3; D is perhaps TRBD2 (6 bases). The length of the CDR3 is 15 residues. V gave up 5 bases and J gave up 1 base, with 15 bases separating them. CDR1 SGHTA and CDR2 FQGTGA come from the germline V gene. The chain's CDR3 is CASSPQTGDSYEQYF. DNA for the CDR3: TGTGCCAGCAGCCCGCAAACGGGGGATTCCTACGAGCAGTACTTC. Complete variable domain (other parts from reference TRBV7-3 and TRBJ2-7): GAGVSQTPSNKVTEKGKYVELRCDPISGHTALYWYRQSLGQGPEFLIYFQGTGAADDSGLPNDRFFAVRPEGSVSTLKIQRTERGDSAVYLCASSPQTGDSYEQYFGPGTRLTVT.

V and J are TRBV19 and TRBJ2-1; 10 nucleotides align to TRBD2. CDR1 is LNHDA and CDR2 is SQIVND in the germline V gene (reference sequence). Germline trimming cut 5 bases from V and 9 bases from J; bases unmatched to any gene: 7. The CDR3 is made up of 14 amino acids. The CDR3 sequence is CASSLAGGSVEQFF. CDR3 in DNA: TGTGCCAGTAGTTTAGCGGGGGGTTCGGTTGAGCAGTTCTTC.

This clone was detected once. The same CDR3 arises from other DNA sequences in this sample as well. V usage is TRBV18 and J usage is TRBJ1-2, with D hard to call. Germline values: CDR1 KGHSH, CDR2 LQKENI. Trimming took off 3 bases at V and 2 bases at J, with 7 bases between the two ends. There are 13 residues in the CDR3. The CDR3 nucleotides read TGTGCCAGCTCACCTACAACAAACTATGGCTACACCTTC. Protein product: CASSPTTNYGYTF.

The chain recombines TRBV5-1 with TRBJ1-1; TRBD1 matches at 7 bases. V was clipped by 2 bases and J by 1 base; unmatched bases: 5. The length of the CDR3 is 15 residues. The germline V gene has CDR1 SGHRS and CDR2 YFSETQ. The chain's CDR3 is CASSFTGVKNTEAFF. The DNA of the CDR3 is TGCGCCAGCAGCTTTACAGGGGTAAAGAACACTGAAGCTTTCTTT.

The J gene is TRBJ1-1, the V gene TRBV7-9, with TRBD1 matching 8 bases. J lost 6 bases, V lost 6 bases, and 15 bases had no gene match. Germline values: CDR1 SEHNR, CDR2 FQNEAQ (reference sequence). The CDR3 is 16 amino acids. DNA of the CDR3: TGTGCCAGCAGTCGGGGGACAGGTGTCTTTGTCGCTGAAGCTTTCTTT. Protein product: CASSRGTGVFVAEAFF. Based on the CDR3 plus reference TRBV7-9 and TRBJ1-1, the full variable domain is DTGVSQNPRHKITKRGQNVTFRCDPISEHNRLYWYRQTLGQGPEFLTYFQNEAQLEKSRLLSDRFSAERPKGSFSTLEIQRTEQGDSAMYLCASSRGTGVFVAEAFFGQGTRLTVV.

The chain uses TRBV11-1 and TRBJ1-1, with TRBD1 matching 8 bases. Looked up from germline, CDR1 is SGHAT and CDR2 is FQDESV (reference sequence). CDR3 length: 14 residues. Losses at the gene ends were 4 bases for V and 2 bases for J; bases not matched to a gene: 3. The CDR3 nucleotides read TGTGCCAGCAGCTACGACAGGGGAAACACTGAAGCTTTCTTT. Amino acid sequence: CASSYDRGNTEAFF.

The rearrangement links TRBV10-3 to TRBJ1-1, with 10 positions matching TRBD1. Germline-derived CDR1 and CDR2 are ENHRY and SYGVKD. The CDR3 runs to 14 residues. V dropped 4 bases and J dropped 7; count of bases not matched to a gene: 6. CDR3 DNA: TGTGCCATCAGTGCCGGGACAGGGGTTTTTGAAGCTTTCTTT. Its translation: CAISAGTGVFEAFF.

The chain employs TRBV2 and TRBJ2-3; 8 bases match TRBD1. Germline loops: CDR1 SNHLY, CDR2 FYNNEI. V lost 5 bases, J lost 6 bases, and 7 bases stayed unmatched. There are 14 residues in the CDR3. DNA for the CDR3: TGTGCCAGCAGTAAGGACAGGGCAGGCGATACGCAGTATTTT. This gives the protein CASSKDRAGDTQYF.

V is TRBV5-1 and J is TRBJ2-5; 7 bases map to TRBD1. CDR3 length: 16 amino acids. Germline V gene data show CDR1 as SGHRS and CDR2 as YFSETQ. J lost 4 bases, V lost 4 bases, and 13 bases had no gene match. The CDR3 DNA sequence: TGCGCCAGCAGCCCTCGAACAGGGGCGTCGGGAGAGACCCAGTACTTC. Its translation: CASSPRTGASGETQYF.

The chain recombines TRBV7-9 with TRBJ1-3; D call uncertain. Germline CDR1 reads SEHNR; CDR2 reads FQNEAQ (reference sequence). V lost 8 bases to trimming and J lost 0 bases, with 11 bases between them. The CDR3 has 14 amino acids. CDR3 sequence: CASRKEGSGNTIYF. The CDR3 DNA reads as TGTGCCAGCCGAAAGGAGGGCTCTGGAAACACCATATATTTT.

The chain is built from TRBV19 and TRBJ1-1; 7 nucleotides line up with TRBD1. Per the germline V gene, CDR1 is LNHDA and CDR2 is SQIVND (reference sequence). V shed 3 bases and J 4 bases; nucleotides not matched to a gene: 5. The CDR3 length is 14 residues. CDR3: CASSITRGITEAFF. Written as DNA, the CDR3 is TGTGCCAGTAGTATTACCAGGGGGATCACTGAAGCTTTCTTT.

The chain links TRBV5-1 to TRBJ2-3; 9 bases align to TRBD2. The length of the CDR3 is 16 residues. Germline V gene data show CDR1 as SGHRS and CDR2 as YFSETQ. Unmatched junction bases numbered 8, after V lost 4 bases and J lost 2 bases. CDR3 residues: CASSDGASGTTDTQYF. The CDR3 DNA sequence: TGCGCCAGCAGCGATGGGGCTAGCGGGACCACAGATACGCAGTATTTT. The complete variable domain, with remaining parts taken from reference TRBV5-1 and TRBJ2-3, reads KAGVTQTPRYLIKTRGQQVTLSCSPISGHRSVSWYQQTPGQGLQFLFEYFSETQRNKGNFPGRFSGRQFSNSRSEMNVSTLELGDSALYLCASSDGASGTTDTQYFGPGTRLTVL.

Here the CDR3 DNA reads TGTGCCAGTAGTATAACGGTCGGCGGCTATGGCTACACCTTC. Encoded protein: CASSITVGGYGYTF. The chain joins TRBV19 to TRBJ1-2, with D unclear. This CDR3 comprises 14 residues. V was trimmed by 2 bases and J by 4 bases, leaving 11 bases between them. Germline V CDR1 and CDR2: LNHDA, SQIVND (reference sequence).

The CDR3 sequence is CASSSRGQETQYF. The CDR3 coding sequence is TGTGCCAGCAGCTCTCGGGGTCAAGAGACCCAGTACTTC. This rearrangement joins TRBV11-3 to TRBJ2-5, with D tentatively TRBD2 (5 bases). Germline CDR1 SGHNT, CDR2 YENEEA. Trimming stripped 4 bases from V and 2 bases from J, with 8 bases between. The length of the CDR3 is 13 residues.